This note documents a single TCR beta chain sequence. Repertoires were generated with immunoSEQ multiplex PCR, while TCRdb's copy carries only in-frame clones and drops some. The table includes tens of thousands of clones, roughly 78% detected once. This sample was taken from a study of blood T cell repertoires in COVID-19. The CDR3 contains 13 residues. The V and J ends lost 5 bases and 1 base, in that order; junction bases with no gene match: 0. Input material: peripheral blood. This chain links TRBV12-3 or TRBV12-4 with TRBJ1-1; 8 bases map to TRBD1. The receptor was derived from a woman in her 70s with acute or convalescent COVID-19. CDR3 amino acids: CASSDRGNTEAFF. In DNA form, the CDR3 reads TGTGCCAGCAGTGACAGGGGGAACACTGAAGCTTTCTTT.